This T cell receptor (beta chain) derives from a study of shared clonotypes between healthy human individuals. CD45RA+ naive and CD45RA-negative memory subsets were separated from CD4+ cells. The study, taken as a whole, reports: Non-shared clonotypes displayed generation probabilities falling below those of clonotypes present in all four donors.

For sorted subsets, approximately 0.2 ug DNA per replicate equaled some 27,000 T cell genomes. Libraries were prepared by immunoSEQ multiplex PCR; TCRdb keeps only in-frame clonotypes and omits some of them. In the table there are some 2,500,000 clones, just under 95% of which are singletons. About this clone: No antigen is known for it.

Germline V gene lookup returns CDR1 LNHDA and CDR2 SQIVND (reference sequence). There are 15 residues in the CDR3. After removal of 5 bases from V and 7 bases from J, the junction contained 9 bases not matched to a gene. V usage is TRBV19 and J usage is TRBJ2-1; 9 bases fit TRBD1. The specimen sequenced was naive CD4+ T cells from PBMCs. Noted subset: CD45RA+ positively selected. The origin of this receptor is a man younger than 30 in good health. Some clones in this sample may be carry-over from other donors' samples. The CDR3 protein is CASSFSGTGKNEQFF. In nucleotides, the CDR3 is TGTGCCAGTAGTTTTTCCGGGACAGGGAAGAATGAGCAGTTCTTC.